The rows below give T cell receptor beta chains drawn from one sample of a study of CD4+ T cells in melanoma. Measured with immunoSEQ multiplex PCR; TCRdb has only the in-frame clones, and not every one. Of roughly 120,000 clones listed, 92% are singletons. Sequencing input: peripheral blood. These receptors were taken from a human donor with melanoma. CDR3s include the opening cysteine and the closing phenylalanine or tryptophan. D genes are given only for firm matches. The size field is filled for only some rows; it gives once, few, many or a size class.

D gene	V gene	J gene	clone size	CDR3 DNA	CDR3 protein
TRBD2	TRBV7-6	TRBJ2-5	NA	TGTGCCAGCCAAACCTTGACTAGCGGGGGTCGAGAGACCCAGTACTTC	CASQTLTSGGRETQYF
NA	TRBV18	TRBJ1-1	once	TGTGCCAGCTCACCAACCCTGGGGACGAACACTGAAGCTTTCTTT	CASSPTLGTNTEAFF
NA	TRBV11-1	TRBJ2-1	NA	TGTGCCAGCAGCTTAGGTGGCGGGGATGAGCAGTTCTTC	CASSLGGGDEQFF
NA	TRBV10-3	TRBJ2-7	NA	TGTGCCATCAGTGAGGCCCCGGCCGGGGTCTCCTACGAGCAGTACTTC	CAISEAPAGVSYEQYF
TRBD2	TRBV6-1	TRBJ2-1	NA	TGTGCCAGCAGTGAAGCCAGCGGGGGCTACAATGAGCAGTTCTTC	CASSEASGGYNEQFF
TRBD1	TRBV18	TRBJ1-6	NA	TGTGCCAGCTCACCTTTCACCGGGACAGGCGTGAGCTCCTATAATTCACCCCTCCACTTT	CASSPFTGTGVSSYNSPLHF
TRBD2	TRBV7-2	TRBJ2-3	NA	TGTGCCAGCAGCCCCGGACTAGCCAGACTCACAGATACGCAGTATTTT	CASSPGLARLTDTQYF
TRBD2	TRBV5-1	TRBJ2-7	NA	TGCGCCAGCAGCTTCAGGTCTAGCGGGCACGAGCAGTACTTC	CASSFRSSGHEQYF
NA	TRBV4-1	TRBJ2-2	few	TGCGCCAGCAGCCTGGGGCGGGGAAACACCGGGGAGCTGTTTTTT	CASSLGRGNTGELFF
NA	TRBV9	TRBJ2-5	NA	TGTGCCAGCAGCGCCCAAGCAGGAACTCAAGAGACCCAGTACTTC	CASSAQAGTQETQYF
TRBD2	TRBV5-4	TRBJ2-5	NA	TGTGCCAGCAGCTTGGGGAGCGGGGGGGCGGCCCAGTACTTC	CASSLGSGGAAQYF
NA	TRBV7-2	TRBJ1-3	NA	TGTGCCAGCAGCCCAGTGGCTGGAAACACCATATATTTT	CASSPVAGNTIYF
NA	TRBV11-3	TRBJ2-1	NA	TGTGCCAGCGCGGGTTACAATGAGCAGTTCTTC	CASAGYNEQFF
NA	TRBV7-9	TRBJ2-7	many	TGTGCCAGCAGCTTAAACGTGGGCAGGGACATCTACGAGCAGTACTTC	CASSLNVGRDIYEQYF
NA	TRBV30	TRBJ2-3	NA	TGTGCCTGGAGTAAACAGGGCCCAAGCACAGATACGCAGTATTTT	CAWSKQGPSTDTQYF
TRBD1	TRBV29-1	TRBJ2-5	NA	TGCAGCGCAGGGACAGTTTTAGAGACCCAGTACTTC	CSAGTVLETQYF
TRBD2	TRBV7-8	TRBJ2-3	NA	TGTGCCAGCAGCCCACAAGGACTAGCGGGGGTCACAGATACGCAGTATTTT	CASSPQGLAGVTDTQYF
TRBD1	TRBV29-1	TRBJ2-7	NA	TGCAGCGCGGGACAGGCAACCTACGAGCAGTACTTC	CSAGQATYEQYF
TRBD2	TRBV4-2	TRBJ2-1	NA	TGTGCCAGCAGCAGCGGGGGGGGGTACAATGAGCAGTTCTTC	CASSSGGGYNEQFF
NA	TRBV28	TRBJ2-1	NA	TGTGCCAGCAGTTTCTTTAGCCCCCGGGATAGCTCCTACAATGAGCAGTTCTTC	CASSFFSPRDSSYNEQFF
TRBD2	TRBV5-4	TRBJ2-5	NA	TGTGCCAGCAGCTTGTTGGCGGGAGGGGGACGAGAGACCCAGTACTTC	CASSLLAGGGRETQYF
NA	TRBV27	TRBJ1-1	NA	TGTGCCAGCAGTTTATCTGAATTGGATGAAGCTTTCTTT	CASSLSELDEAFF